This T cell receptor beta chain was recovered during a study of blood T cell repertoires in COVID-19. Measured with immunoSEQ multiplex PCR; TCRdb has only the in-frame clones, and not every one. The repertoire includes about 280,000 clones, approximately 85% of them detected once, and approximately 5.1% sits in the top ten. This clone was seen a handful of times. With V trimmed by 7 bases and J by 8 bases, 7 bases remained unmatched. CDR3 length: 14 amino acids. Germline lookup yields CDR1 LNHDA and CDR2 SQIVND (reference sequence). J is TRBJ1-6 and V is TRBV19, with 8 bases aligning to TRBD1. Sequenced: peripheral blood. The TCR comes from a man aged 50 to 60 with active or convalescent COVID-19. CDR3 bases: TGTGCCAGTACCACCGGGACAGGTCATTCACCCCTCCACTTT. Translation gives CASTTGTGHSPLHF.